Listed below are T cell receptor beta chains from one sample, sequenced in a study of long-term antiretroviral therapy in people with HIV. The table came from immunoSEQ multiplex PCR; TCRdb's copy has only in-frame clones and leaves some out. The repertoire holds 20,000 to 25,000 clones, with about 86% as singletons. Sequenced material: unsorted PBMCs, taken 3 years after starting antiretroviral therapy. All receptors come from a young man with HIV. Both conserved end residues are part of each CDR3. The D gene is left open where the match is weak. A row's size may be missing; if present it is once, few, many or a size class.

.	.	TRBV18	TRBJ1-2	TGTGCCAGCGATTCCGGGACACCAACTAACTATGGCTACACCTTC	CASDSGTPTNYGYTF
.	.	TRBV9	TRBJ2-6	TGTGCCAGCAGCGTAGCAGGGGGGGCCAACGTCCTGACTTTC	CASSVAGGANVLTF
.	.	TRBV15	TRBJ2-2	TGTGCCACCAGCAGCGGCGGATCCCTCCCCATATCGTCCGGGGAGCTGTTTTTT	CATSSGGSLPISSGELFF
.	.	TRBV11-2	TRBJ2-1	TGTGCCAGCAGCCCAAGTTTAAGGGATGATTACAATGAGCAGTTCTTC	CASSPSLRDDYNEQFF
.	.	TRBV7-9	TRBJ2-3	TGTGCCAGCAGCTTTGGCCCGAGCACAGATACGCAGTATTTT	CASSFGPSTDTQYF
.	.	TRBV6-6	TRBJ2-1	TGTGCCAGCATTCCCACCCTGGGGCCCTACAATGAGCAGTTCTTC	CASIPTLGPYNEQFF
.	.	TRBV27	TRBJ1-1	TGTGCCAGCAGTCCTAGGGGATACGGTGAAGCTTTCTTT	CASSPRGYGEAFF
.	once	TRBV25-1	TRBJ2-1	TGTGCCAGCAGTGATGTCGGGGGGCCAGGGATCTACAATGAGCAGTTCTTC	CASSDVGGPGIYNEQFF
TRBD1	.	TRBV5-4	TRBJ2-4	TGTGCCAGCAGCTTGGAAGACAGGGGGCCCAAAAACATTCAGTACTTC	CASSLEDRGPKNIQYF
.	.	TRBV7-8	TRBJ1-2	TGTGCCAGCAGCTTAGCGCAGGAAACCTATGGCTACACCTTC	CASSLAQETYGYTF
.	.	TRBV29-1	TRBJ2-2	TGCAGCGTGTACCGGGACACGAACACCGGGGAGCTGTTTTTT	CSVYRDTNTGELFF
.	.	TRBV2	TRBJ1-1	TGTGCCAGCGGCGGGGATCTAGACACTGAAGCTTTCTTT	CASGGDLDTEAFF
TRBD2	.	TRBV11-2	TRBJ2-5	TGTGCCAGCAGCTTACGGGGGGGCCAAGAGACCCAGTACTTC	CASSLRGGQETQYF
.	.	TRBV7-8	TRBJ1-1	TGTGCCAGCAGCTTTAGGGTGAACACTGAAGCTTTCTTT	CASSFRVNTEAFF
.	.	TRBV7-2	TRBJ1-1	TGTGCCAGCAGCTCTTATCTCAGGGGGAACACTGAAGCTTTCTTT	CASSSYLRGNTEAFF
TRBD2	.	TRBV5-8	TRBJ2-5	TGTGCCAGCAGCAGCGGACTAGCGGGGGCCAAGAATCAAGAGACCCAGTACTTC	CASSSGLAGAKNQETQYF
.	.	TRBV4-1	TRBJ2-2	TGCGCCAGCAGCCAAGGACTCAGAGGAACCGGGGAGCTGTTTTTT	CASSQGLRGTGELFF
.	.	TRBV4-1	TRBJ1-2	TGCGCCAGCAGCCAAGATAACGGCGTCAGTCCGGGGGACTATGGCTACACCTTC	CASSQDNGVSPGDYGYTF
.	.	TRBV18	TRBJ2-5	TGTGCCAGCTCACCTAATATGGGGGAGACCCAGTACTTC	CASSPNMGETQYF
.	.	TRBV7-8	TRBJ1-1	TGTGCCAGCAGCTTAGTCGAAGGGAACACTGAAGCTTTCTTT	CASSLVEGNTEAFF
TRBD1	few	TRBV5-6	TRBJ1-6	TGTGCCAGCAGCCAACCGGGACAGTATAATTCACCCCTCCACTTT	CASSQPGQYNSPLHF
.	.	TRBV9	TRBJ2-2	TGTGCCAGCAGCTTCCGGGAAGCGCGGGTGGGGGTCGCCGGGGAGCTGTTTTTT	CASSFREARVGVAGELFF
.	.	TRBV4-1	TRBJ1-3	TGCGCCAGCAGCCCTCGGGAAGTTGGAAACACCATATATTTT	CASSPREVGNTIYF
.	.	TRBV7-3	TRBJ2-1	TGTGCCAGCAGCGCAGGCTCCTACAATGAGCAGTTCTTC	CASSAGSYNEQFF
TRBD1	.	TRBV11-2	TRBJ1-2	TGTGCCAGCAGCCCCGGGACAGGGTTTTTAGGCTACACCTTC	CASSPGTGFLGYTF
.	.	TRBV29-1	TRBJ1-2	TGCAGCGTTGGAGCCTACTATGGCTACACCTTC	CSVGAYYGYTF
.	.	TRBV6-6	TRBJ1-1	TGTGCCAGCAGGAAGAATGCAGGGATAGACACTGAAGCTTTCTTT	CASRKNAGIDTEAFF
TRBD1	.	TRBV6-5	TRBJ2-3	TGTGCCAGCAGTTACCCCGGACAGGGCACTGCTTATACGCAGTATTTT	CASSYPGQGTAYTQYF
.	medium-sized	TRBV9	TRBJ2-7	TGTGCCAGCAGCGTAGCAGGGGGGCCTACCTACGAGCAGTACTTC	CASSVAGGPTYEQYF
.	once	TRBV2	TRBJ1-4	TGTGCCAGCAAGGCCGGGACTACTAATGAAAAACTGTTTTTT	CASKAGTTNEKLFF
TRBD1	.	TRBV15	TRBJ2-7	TGTGCCACCAGCGCCCAACCGGGACAGACATACGAGCAGTACTTC	CATSAQPGQTYEQYF
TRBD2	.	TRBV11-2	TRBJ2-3	TGTGCCAGCAGCTTAGATCGGTTCGGCGGGGGGGCCGTGGCAGATACGCAGTATTTT	CASSLDRFGGGAVADTQYF
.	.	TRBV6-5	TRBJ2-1	TGTGCCAGCAAGCGGAGTAGTCTCGATGAGCAGTTCTTC	CASKRSSLDEQFF
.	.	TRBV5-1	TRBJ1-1	TGCGCCAGCACCTCGGACACTGAAGCTTTCTTT	CASTSDTEAFF
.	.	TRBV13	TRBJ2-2	TGTGCCAGCAGCTTTCGCCGCGTGGTGCGGGTCACCGGGGAGCTGTTTTTT	CASSFRRVVRVTGELFF
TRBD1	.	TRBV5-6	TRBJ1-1	TGTGCCAGCAGCTTGTGGGACAGCACTGAAGCTTTCTTT	CASSLWDSTEAFF
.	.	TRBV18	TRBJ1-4	TGTGCCAGCTCACCACGGGTTTTATCAGGGGATGAAAAACTGTTTTTT	CASSPRVLSGDEKLFF
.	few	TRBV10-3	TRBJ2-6	TGTGCCATCAGTGACCTCGACAGCTCTGGGGCCAACGTCCTGACTTTC	CAISDLDSSGANVLTF
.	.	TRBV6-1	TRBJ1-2	TGTGCCAGCAGTGACAGGGAGATTTATGGCTACACCTTC	CASSDREIYGYTF
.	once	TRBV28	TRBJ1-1	TGTGCCAGCAGTTCGAAGGCGGAAATTGAAGCTTTCTTT	CASSSKAEIEAFF
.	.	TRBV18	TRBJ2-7	TGTGCCAGCTCACTGTCGGGCCAGGCTTTCTACGAGCAGTACTTC	CASSLSGQAFYEQYF
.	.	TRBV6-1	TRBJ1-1	TGTGCCGGCGGGAGGGGATTTACTGAAGCTTTCTTT	CAGGRGFTEAFF
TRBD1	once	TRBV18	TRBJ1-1	TGTGCCAGCTCACCGGGACAGGGTGCTGAAGCTTTCTTT	CASSPGQGAEAFF
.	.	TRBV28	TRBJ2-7	TGTGCCAGCAGTTTCCTCCAAGCTTCCGTGCAGTACTTC	CASSFLQASVQYF
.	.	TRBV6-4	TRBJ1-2	TGTGCCAGCAGTGTATATCTTAACTATGGCTACACCTTC	CASSVYLNYGYTF
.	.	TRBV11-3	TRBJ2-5	TGTGCCAGCAGCGCTTGGACTGGGATAGGTCAAGAGACCCAGTACTTC	CASSAWTGIGQETQYF
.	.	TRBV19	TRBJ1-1	TGTGCCAGTAGTATAGAGGAGAACACTGAAGCTTTCTTT	CASSIEENTEAFF
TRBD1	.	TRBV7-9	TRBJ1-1	TGTGCCAGCAGGGGGGACAGGGCTGGTGAAGCTTTCTTT	CASRGDRAGEAFF
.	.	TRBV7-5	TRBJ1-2	TGTGCCAGAAGCTCAACCGGCACGGCCCTATGGGTCGACTATGGCTACACCTTC	CARSSTGTALWVDYGYTF
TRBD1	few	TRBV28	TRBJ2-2	TGTGCCAGCCTTGGGGGACAGGGTGCCACCGGGGAGCTGTTTTTT	CASLGGQGATGELFF
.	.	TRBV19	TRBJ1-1	TGTGCCAGTCTTAGTGGATACACTGAAGCTTTCTTT	CASLSGYTEAFF